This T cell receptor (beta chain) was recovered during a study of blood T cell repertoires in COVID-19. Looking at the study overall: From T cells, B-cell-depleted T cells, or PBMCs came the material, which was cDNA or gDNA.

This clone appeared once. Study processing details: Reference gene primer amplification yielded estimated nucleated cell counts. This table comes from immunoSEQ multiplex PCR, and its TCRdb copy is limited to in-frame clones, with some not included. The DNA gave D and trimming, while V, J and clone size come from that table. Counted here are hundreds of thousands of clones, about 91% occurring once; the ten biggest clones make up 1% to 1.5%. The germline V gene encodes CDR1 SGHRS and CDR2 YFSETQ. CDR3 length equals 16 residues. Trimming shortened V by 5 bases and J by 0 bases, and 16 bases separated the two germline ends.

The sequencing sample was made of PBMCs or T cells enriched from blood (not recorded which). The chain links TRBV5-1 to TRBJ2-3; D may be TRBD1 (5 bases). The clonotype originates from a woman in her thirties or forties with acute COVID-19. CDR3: CASRSIGRASTDTQYF. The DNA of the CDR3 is TGCGCCAGCAGGTCGATCGGCAGGGCTAGCACAGATACGCAGTATTTT.